A selection of T cell receptor beta chains follows, all from one sample in a study of early T cells in non-severe SARS-CoV-2 infection. TCRdb itself ran the 5' RACE reads through MiXCR, one entry per CDR3 protein. This table has under 40,000 distinct CDR3 sequences, 5.5% to 6.5% appearing once. Sequenced: whole blood. These receptors originate from an adult who was a healthcare worker with PCR-confirmed SARS-CoV-2 infection or an uninfected control (not recorded which). The CDR3 runs from the conserved cysteine through the conserved F or W.

TRBV5-1	CASSLVNSGRNNEQFF
TRBV5-4	CASNLWGQGINTGELFF
TRBV25-1	CASRGSDRPSYGYTF
TRBV7-9	CASIGGGSGKTQYF
TRBV20-1	CSARRIGTSGRGGYNEQFF
TRBV29-1	CSAGQGGQPQHF
TRBV6-2/TRBV6-3	CASSLPRDTQYF
TRBV20-1	CSARQGPSYNEQFF
TRBV20-1	CSASPGQGSAYEQYF
TRBV20-1	CSASGPGSYEQYF
TRBV2	CASSFETQYF
TRBV7-9	CASSRDGPDYGYTF
TRBV3-1	CASSLRQGLAGTYEQYF
TRBV10-3	CAISERVAGAQETQYF
TRBV5-1	CASSLDGVNQPQHF
TRBV3-1	CASSLGQGDTAFF
TRBV29-1	CSVDNMVFF
TRBV10-3	CAITQPPNYGYTF
TRBV7-9	CASSYGDTIYF
TRBV7-8	CASSQGPRGQPQHF
TRBV5-4	CASSQRGSYNSPLHF
TRBV25-1	CASGTGELFF
TRBV12-3/TRBV12-4	CASSLVTGGYEQYF
TRBV7-9	CASRPEGRELYEQYF
TRBV12-3/TRBV12-4	CASRDPSSGSYNEQFF
TRBV7-3	CASSLGGGASEQYF
TRBV29-1	CSVGEQFF
TRBV7-8	CASSSLGRFSNQPQHF
TRBV7-2	CASSLSGSNTEAFF
TRBV6-5	CASRGPGQGSSEAFF
TRBV6-5	CASSYLRVATGELFF
TRBV2	CASSLDRGLYEQYF
TRBV20-1	CSARPGTTPSGELFF
TRBV18	CASSGNRGQQPQHF
TRBV7-2	CASSWTSGSEYEQYF
TRBV5-4	CASSLVGGNTIYF
TRBV13	CASGNRVNTEAFF
TRBV6-5	CASSYSRQKDYEQYF
TRBV10-2	CASSEQGPYEQYF
TRBV4-2	CASSHRGGGGTEAFF
TRBV20-1	CSAPPPSGKVGRNEQFF
TRBV6-5	CASRHTSGHGYTF
TRBV3-1	CASSTSRDTQYF
TRBV7-3	CASSQTTGWDTNEQFF
TRBV7-2	CASSLRAGADWEQYF
TRBV9	CASSPMREDTQYF